Shown below are 5 T cell receptor beta chains from a single sample sequenced in a study of CD8 T cells in Susac syndrome. RNA was extracted with the RNeasy kit, and a quantity of roughly 0.45 to 1 ug was reverse transcribed using random hexamers. In TCRdb, the immunoSEQ multiplex PCR reads were re-called with MiXCR into one record per CDR3 protein. Of roughly 140,000 distinct CDR3 sequences in the sample, around 95% were seen once. The specimen was CD4+ T cells from PBMCs. The source is a human donor with Susac syndrome.

CDR3: CSVENTGELFF. The CDR3 nucleotides are TGCAGCGTTGAAAACACCGGGGAGCTGTTTTTT. The chain couples TRBV29-1 to TRBJ2-2; no reliable D call. Deletions cut 2 bases from V and 2 bases from J, with 0 bases between. Germline V gene lookup returns CDR1 SQVTM and CDR2 ANQGSEA. CDR3 size: 11 residues.

The rearrangement links TRBV28 to TRBJ1-3; possible D gene TRBD1, 6 bases. V lost 5 bases and J lost 5, with 10 bases in between. The CDR3 spans 13 residues. Germline assignment: CDR1 MDHEN and CDR2 SYDVKM. The CDR3 DNA reads TGTGCCAGCAGTCCGGGGGGCAGAAACACCATATATTTT. This encodes CASSPGGRNTIYF.

V gene TRBV24-1 combines with J gene TRBJ2-2; D ambiguous. In germline, CDR1 is KGHDR, CDR2 SFDVKD. V lost 6 bases and J 7 bases, leaving 5 bases between the germline ends. The CDR3 loop spans 11 amino acids. Here the CDR3 reads CATSKFGELFF. The CDR3 nucleotides are TGTGCCACCAGTAAATTCGGGGAGCTGTTTTTT.

J is TRBJ1-2 and V is TRBV7-9, with 9 bases that match TRBD1. Looked up from germline, CDR1 is SEHNR and CDR2 is FQNEAQ (reference sequence). Trimming at V came to 5 bases and at J to 1 base, leaving 2 bases not matched to a gene. The CDR3 contains 14 residues. The CDR3 sequence is CASSPTGGNYGYTF. The DNA for the CDR3 is TGTGCCAGCAGCCCGACAGGGGGTAACTATGGCTACACCTTC.

CDR3 coding DNA: TGCAGTGCTAGCCTGAGACGGATTGAAAAACTGTTTTTT. Translated, it gives CSASLRRIEKLFF. This sequence joins TRBV20-1 and TRBJ1-4; no reliable D call. The CDR3 extends over 13 amino acids. The V end lost 3 bases, the J end lost 7 bases, and 12 bases lay between the germline ends. Germline CDR1 reads DFQATT; CDR2 reads SNEGSKA (reference sequence).